This T cell receptor beta chain was identified during a study of blood T cell repertoires in COVID-19. Study-level background: The United States, Italy and Spain provided the acute and convalescent COVID-19 samples. T cells, B-cell-depleted T cells, or PBMCs supplied cDNA or gDNA.

Recruited during active infection, patients (from Seattle) were subsequently followed longitudinally. Original handling: Reference gene primer amplification in the assay estimated nucleated cell counts. Clones were read by immunoSEQ multiplex PCR, and TCRdb kept only the in-frame ones, dropping some. The V and J calls and clone size are taken from that table; D and trimming were inferred from the DNA. The table includes around 310,000 clones, around 90% detected once. CDR3 length: 15 amino acids. The germline V gene encodes CDR1 LNHDA and CDR2 SQIVND (reference sequence). Deletions cut 4 bases from V and 4 bases from J, with 14 bases between.

This sequence was found in a woman aged 40 to 49 with COVID-19, enrolled during active disease. The sample was peripheral blood. This rearrangement joins TRBV19 to TRBJ1-5, with D tentatively TRBD1 (6 bases). In DNA form, the CDR3 reads TGTGCCAGTAGTAGAGCCTGGACAGCTAATCAGCCCCAGCATTTT. Amino acid sequence: CASSRAWTANQPQHF.